This TCR beta chain derives from a study of T cells in Graves' hyperthyroidism and ophthalmopathy. This CDR3 spans 14 amino acids. The germline gives CDR1 MGHDK, CDR2 SYGVNS. The trim removed 6 bases at V and 4 bases at J, leaving 5 bases unmatched. Uncontrolled infection, other autoimmune disease, pregnancy or lactation barred patients from enrollment. Authors of the study amplified TCR beta CDR3 regions from RNA transcripts. TCR CDR3 underwent first-round RT-PCR with the HTBI primer set. TCRdb re-analysed the multiplex PCR reads in MiXCR, keeping a single row per CDR3 protein. This sample yields about 720,000 distinct CDR3 sequences, of which 16% are seen a single time; approximately 8.4% belongs to the top ten.

The V gene is TRBV25-1, the J gene TRBJ1-2, with 10 bases fitting TRBD1. Sequencing input: blood. The TCR sequence derives from a man between 18 and 35 years old with Graves' hyperthyroidism. The CDR3 DNA reads as TGTGCCAGCAGGGGGACAGGGGATCCCTATGGCTACACCTTC. It translates to CASRGTGDPYGYTF.